This is a list of T cell receptor beta chains from one sample in a study of T cell changes during pregnancy in multiple sclerosis. TCRdb's table, derived via immunoSEQ multiplex PCR, lists solely in-frame clones and lacks some. The sample has around 95,000 clones, approximately 90% seen once; the top ten hold approximately 2.2%. The sequences come from peripheral blood, collected after pregnancy. These receptors came from a female donor in good health, enrolled as a control in a pregnancy study. CDR3s include the opening cysteine and the closing phenylalanine or tryptophan. The D gene is left open where the match is weak. Size is omitted from some rows. Given values are once, few, many or a class for expanded clones.

d_call: NA
clone_size: NA
v_call: TRBV9
j_call: TRBJ2-3
cdr3_aa: CASSFPPLF
cdr3_nt: TGTGCCAGCAGCTTTCCCCCCCTTTTT

d_call: TRBD1
clone_size: NA
v_call: TRBV5-1
j_call: TRBJ1-4
cdr3_aa: CASAQQGSNEKLFF
cdr3_nt: TGCGCCAGCGCGCAACAGGGGTCTAATGAAAAACTGTTTTTT

d_call: NA
clone_size: NA
v_call: TRBV7-9
j_call: TRBJ1-3
cdr3_aa: CASSPSSPGNTIYF
cdr3_nt: TGTGCCAGCAGCCCCTCGTCTCCCGGAAACACCATATATTTT

d_call: NA
clone_size: NA
v_call: TRBV6-4
j_call: TRBJ2-2
cdr3_aa: CASRDLTGNTGELFF
cdr3_nt: TGTGCCAGCAGGGATTTGACAGGGAACACCGGGGAGCTGTTTTTT

d_call: NA
clone_size: NA
v_call: TRBV7-7
j_call: TRBJ2-3
cdr3_aa: CASSSGGTQYF
cdr3_nt: TGTGCTAGCTCCTCCGGGGGTACGCAGTATTTT

d_call: NA
clone_size: once
v_call: TRBV15
j_call: TRBJ2-1
cdr3_aa: CATSEANPGAEEQFF
cdr3_nt: TGTGCCACCAGCGAGGCCAATCCAGGGGCGGAGGAGCAGTTCTTC

d_call: NA
clone_size: NA
v_call: TRBV11-3
j_call: TRBJ2-2
cdr3_aa: CASSPLDTGELFF
cdr3_nt: TGTGCCAGCAGCCCCCTAGACACCGGGGAGCTGTTTTTT

d_call: NA
clone_size: NA
v_call: TRBV28
j_call: TRBJ2-1
cdr3_aa: CASSVSIEQFF
cdr3_nt: TGTGCCAGCAGTGTCTCTATTGAGCAGTTCTTC

d_call: NA
clone_size: NA
v_call: TRBV28
j_call: TRBJ2-7
cdr3_aa: CASRSPLISGRYEQYF
cdr3_nt: TGTGCCAGCAGGTCCCCGCTTATTTCGGGGAGGTACGAGCAGTACTTC

d_call: TRBD1
clone_size: NA
v_call: TRBV4-1
j_call: TRBJ2-7
cdr3_aa: CAIPDRIGYEQYF
cdr3_nt: TGCGCCATCCCGGACAGGATTGGCTACGAGCAGTACTTC

d_call: NA
clone_size: NA
v_call: TRBV28
j_call: TRBJ2-3
cdr3_aa: CASNPSARGTQYF
cdr3_nt: TGTGCCAGCAACCCCTCTGCCCGAGGTACGCAGTATTTT

d_call: NA
clone_size: once
v_call: TRBV28
j_call: TRBJ1-2
cdr3_aa: CASSPGGVEAETF
cdr3_nt: TGTGCCAGCAGTCCCGGGGGGGTGGAAGCTGAAACCTTC

d_call: NA
clone_size: NA
v_call: TRBV7-9
j_call: TRBJ2-7
cdr3_aa: CASSPRAGATYEQYF
cdr3_nt: TGTGCCAGCAGCCCCCGGGCAGGGGCCACCTACGAGCAGTACTTC

d_call: TRBD1
clone_size: NA
v_call: TRBV7-6
j_call: TRBJ2-5
cdr3_aa: CASSLNPTGGALGETQYF
cdr3_nt: TGTGCCAGCAGCTTAAACCCCACAGGGGGCGCTTTGGGAGAGACCCAGTACTTC

d_call: NA
clone_size: NA
v_call: TRBV5-1
j_call: TRBJ1-2
cdr3_aa: CASSLSGRSSYTF
cdr3_nt: TGCGCCAGCAGCTTGAGCGGACGGAGTAGCTACACCTTC

d_call: TRBD1
clone_size: few
v_call: TRBV9
j_call: TRBJ2-3
cdr3_aa: CASSVATLGRGTDTQYF
cdr3_nt: TGTGCCAGCAGCGTAGCTACGTTGGGCAGGGGGACGGATACGCAGTATTTT

d_call: NA
clone_size: NA
v_call: TRBV5-5
j_call: TRBJ1-1
cdr3_aa: CASSFAVNTEAFF
cdr3_nt: TGTGCCAGCAGCTTTGCAGTGAACACTGAAGCTTTCTTT

d_call: TRBD1
clone_size: NA
v_call: TRBV28
j_call: TRBJ2-7
cdr3_aa: CASSARGTASYEQYF
cdr3_nt: TGTGCCAGCAGTGCTAGGGGGACAGCCTCCTACGAGCAGTACTTC

d_call: NA
clone_size: NA
v_call: TRBV6-1
j_call: TRBJ1-3
cdr3_aa: CASSEQQGEGNTIYF
cdr3_nt: TGTGCCAGCAGCGAACAACAGGGAGAAGGAAACACCATATATTTT

d_call: NA
clone_size: NA
v_call: TRBV28
j_call: TRBJ1-1
cdr3_aa: CASSLYGNTEAFF
cdr3_nt: TGTGCCAGCAGCCTCTATGGGAACACTGAAGCTTTCTTT

d_call: TRBD1
clone_size: NA
v_call: TRBV29-1
j_call: TRBJ1-1
cdr3_aa: CSVRTGYTEAFF
cdr3_nt: TGCAGCGTTAGGACAGGCTACACTGAAGCTTTCTTT

d_call: TRBD1
clone_size: NA
v_call: TRBV27
j_call: TRBJ2-7
cdr3_aa: CASSPRQGSYEQYF
cdr3_nt: TGTGCCAGCAGTCCCCGACAGGGTTCCTACGAGCAGTACTTC

d_call: TRBD2
clone_size: NA
v_call: TRBV7-2
j_call: TRBJ2-1
cdr3_aa: CASSMTLAGDLPQFF
cdr3_nt: TGTGCCAGCAGCATGACACTAGCGGGAGATCTCCCTCAGTTCTTC

d_call: NA
clone_size: once
v_call: TRBV30
j_call: TRBJ1-1
cdr3_aa: CAWLRLMGTEAFF
cdr3_nt: TGTGCCTGGTTGAGGTTGATGGGCACTGAAGCTTTCTTT

d_call: TRBD1
clone_size: NA
v_call: TRBV11-2
j_call: TRBJ1-3
cdr3_aa: CASSTTTGSGNTIYF
cdr3_nt: TGTGCCAGCAGCACCACGACAGGGTCCGGAAACACCATATATTTT

d_call: NA
clone_size: once
v_call: TRBV19
j_call: TRBJ2-1
cdr3_aa: CASSPRDSSYNEQFF
cdr3_nt: TGTGCCAGTAGTCCGCGGGACTCCTCCTACAATGAGCAGTTCTTC

d_call: NA
clone_size: NA
v_call: TRBV14
j_call: TRBJ1-2
cdr3_aa: CASSLLGDSPYGYTF
cdr3_nt: TGTGCCAGCAGTCTGCTAGGTGACAGTCCTTATGGCTACACCTTC

d_call: NA
clone_size: NA
v_call: TRBV6-6
j_call: TRBJ2-7
cdr3_aa: CASSPEDGNYEQYF
cdr3_nt: TGTGCCAGCAGCCCCGAAGACGGGAACTACGAGCAGTACTTC

d_call: TRBD2
clone_size: NA
v_call: TRBV5-1
j_call: TRBJ2-1
cdr3_aa: CASSSSGRTHEQFF
cdr3_nt: TGCGCCAGCAGCTCTAGCGGGAGGACTCATGAGCAGTTCTTC

d_call: TRBD1
clone_size: NA
v_call: TRBV5-1
j_call: TRBJ2-3
cdr3_aa: CASSFWDRDMTDTQYF
cdr3_nt: TGCGCCAGCAGCTTTTGGGACAGGGATATGACAGATACGCAGTATTTT

d_call: TRBD1
clone_size: NA
v_call: TRBV9
j_call: TRBJ1-2
cdr3_aa: CASSVLGTGDYGYTF
cdr3_nt: TGTGCCAGCAGCGTTCTAGGGACAGGGGACTATGGCTACACCTTC

d_call: TRBD2
clone_size: NA
v_call: TRBV6-1
j_call: TRBJ2-3
cdr3_aa: CASSERLAAYSTDTQYF
cdr3_nt: TGTGCCAGCAGTGAAAGACTAGCGGCCTACAGCACAGATACGCAGTATTTT

d_call: NA
clone_size: NA
v_call: TRBV5-1
j_call: TRBJ1-4
cdr3_aa: CASRPMSDSEKLFF
cdr3_nt: TGCGCCAGCAGACCCATGAGCGACAGTGAAAAACTGTTTTTT

d_call: TRBD1
clone_size: NA
v_call: TRBV29-1
j_call: TRBJ2-1
cdr3_aa: CSVYEQGASYEQFF
cdr3_nt: TGCAGCGTCTATGAACAGGGGGCAAGTTATGAGCAGTTCTTC

d_call: TRBD1
clone_size: NA
v_call: TRBV5-1
j_call: TRBJ1-6
cdr3_aa: CASSAGTGTWDSPLHF
cdr3_nt: TGCGCCAGCAGCGCCGGGACAGGGACATGGGATTCACCCCTCCACTTT

d_call: TRBD2
clone_size: NA
v_call: TRBV5-6
j_call: TRBJ2-7
cdr3_aa: CASSLAGGSPYEQYF
cdr3_nt: TGTGCCAGCAGCTTGGCCGGCGGGAGTCCCTACGAGCAGTACTTC